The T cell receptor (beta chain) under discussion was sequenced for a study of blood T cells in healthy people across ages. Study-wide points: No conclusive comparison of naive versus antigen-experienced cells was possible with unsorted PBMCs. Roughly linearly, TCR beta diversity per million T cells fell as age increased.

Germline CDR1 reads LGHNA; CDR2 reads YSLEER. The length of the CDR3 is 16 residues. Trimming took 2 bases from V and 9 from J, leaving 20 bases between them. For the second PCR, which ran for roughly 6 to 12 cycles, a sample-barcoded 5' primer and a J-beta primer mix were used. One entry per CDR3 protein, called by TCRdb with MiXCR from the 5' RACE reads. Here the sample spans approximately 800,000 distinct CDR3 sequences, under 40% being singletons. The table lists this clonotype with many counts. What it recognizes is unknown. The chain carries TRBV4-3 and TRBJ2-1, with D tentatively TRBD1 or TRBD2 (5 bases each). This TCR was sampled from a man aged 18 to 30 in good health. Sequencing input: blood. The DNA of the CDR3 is TGCGCCAGCAGCCAATCCACCGGGACGCTCTTTTCTGAGCAGTTCTTC. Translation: CASSQSTGTLFSEQFF.